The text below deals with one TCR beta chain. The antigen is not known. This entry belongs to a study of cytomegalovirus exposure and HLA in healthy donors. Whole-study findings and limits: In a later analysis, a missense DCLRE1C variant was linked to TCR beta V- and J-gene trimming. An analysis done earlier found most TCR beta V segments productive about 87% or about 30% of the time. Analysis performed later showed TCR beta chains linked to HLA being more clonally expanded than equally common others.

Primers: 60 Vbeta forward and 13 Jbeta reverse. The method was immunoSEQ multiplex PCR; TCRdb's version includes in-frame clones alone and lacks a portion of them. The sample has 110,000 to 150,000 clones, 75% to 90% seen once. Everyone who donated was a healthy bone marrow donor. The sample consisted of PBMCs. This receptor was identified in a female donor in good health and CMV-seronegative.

CDR3 coding DNA: TGTGCCAGCAGTGCGGGGCAAGAGACCCAGTACTTC. Its translation: CASSAGQETQYF. This chain connects TRBV28 to TRBJ2-5; D possibly corresponds to TRBD2 (6 bases). The CDR3 has 12 residues. V was pared by 5 bases and J by 2 bases, with 6 bases between. CDR1 is MDHEN and CDR2 is SYDVKM in the germline V gene.